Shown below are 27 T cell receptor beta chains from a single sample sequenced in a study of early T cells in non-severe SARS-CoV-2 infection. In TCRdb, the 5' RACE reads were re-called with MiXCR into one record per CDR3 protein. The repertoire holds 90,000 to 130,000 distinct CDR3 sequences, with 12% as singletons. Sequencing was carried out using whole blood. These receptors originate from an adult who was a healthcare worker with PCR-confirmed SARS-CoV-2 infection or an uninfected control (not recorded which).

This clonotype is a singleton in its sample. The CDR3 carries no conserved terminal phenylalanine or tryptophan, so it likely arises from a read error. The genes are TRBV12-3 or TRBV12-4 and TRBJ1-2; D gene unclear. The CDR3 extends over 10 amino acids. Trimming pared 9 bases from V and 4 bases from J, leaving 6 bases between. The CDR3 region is CARARYGYTI. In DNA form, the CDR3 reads TGTGCCAGGGCCCGCTATGGCTACACCATC.

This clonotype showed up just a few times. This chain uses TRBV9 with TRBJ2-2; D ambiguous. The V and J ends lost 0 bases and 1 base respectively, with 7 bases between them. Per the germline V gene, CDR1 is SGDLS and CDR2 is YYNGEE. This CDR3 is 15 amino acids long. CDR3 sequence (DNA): TGTGCCAGCAGCGTAGGACGTAGGAACACCGGGGAGCTGTTTTTT. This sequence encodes CASSVGRRNTGELFF.

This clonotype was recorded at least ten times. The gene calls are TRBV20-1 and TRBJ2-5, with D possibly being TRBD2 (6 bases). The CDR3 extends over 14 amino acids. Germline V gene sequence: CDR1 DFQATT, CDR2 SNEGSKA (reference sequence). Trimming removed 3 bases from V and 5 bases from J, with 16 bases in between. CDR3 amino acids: CSARKLASIETQYF. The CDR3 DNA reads TGCAGTGCTAGGAAGCTAGCGAGCATTGAGACCCAGTACTTC.

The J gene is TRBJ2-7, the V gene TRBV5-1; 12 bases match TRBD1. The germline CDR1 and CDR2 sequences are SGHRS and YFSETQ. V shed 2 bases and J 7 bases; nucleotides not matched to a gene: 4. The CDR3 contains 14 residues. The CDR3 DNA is TGCGCCAGCAGCTTCGGGACAGGGGGCGAGGAGCAGTACTTC. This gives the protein CASSFGTGGEEQYF.

The CDR3 loop is CASSFSGGFRKQFF. The CDR3 nucleotides read TGTGCCAGCAGCTTTAGCGGGGGGTTCCGGAAGCAGTTCTTC. The V call is TRBV5-4, the J call TRBJ2-1, with 10 bases aligning to TRBD2. V was clipped by 2 bases and J by 11 bases; unmatched bases: 7. The CDR3 loop spans 14 amino acids. CDR1 and CDR2 (germline): SGHNT, YYREEE (reference sequence).

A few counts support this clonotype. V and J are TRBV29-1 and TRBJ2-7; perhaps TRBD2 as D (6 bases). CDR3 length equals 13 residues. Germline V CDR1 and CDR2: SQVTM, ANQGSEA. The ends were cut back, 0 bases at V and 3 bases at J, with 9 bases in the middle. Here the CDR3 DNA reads TGCAGCGTTGAAGATCGGGGGAACTACGAGCAGTACTTC. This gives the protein CSVEDRGNYEQYF.

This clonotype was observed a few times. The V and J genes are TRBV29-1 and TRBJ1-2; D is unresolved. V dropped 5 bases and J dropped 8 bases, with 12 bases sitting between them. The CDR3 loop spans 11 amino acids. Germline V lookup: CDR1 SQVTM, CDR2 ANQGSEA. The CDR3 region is CSVLGPGGYTF. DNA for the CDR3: TGCAGCGTTCTGGGTCCCGGAGGCTACACCTTC.

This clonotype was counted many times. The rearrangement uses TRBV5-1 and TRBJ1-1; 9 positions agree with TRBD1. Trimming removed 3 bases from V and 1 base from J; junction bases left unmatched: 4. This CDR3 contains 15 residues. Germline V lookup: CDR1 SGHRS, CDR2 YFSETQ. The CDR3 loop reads CASSSGDRENTEAFF. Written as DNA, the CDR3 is TGCGCCAGCAGCTCGGGGGACAGGGAGAACACTGAAGCTTTCTTT.

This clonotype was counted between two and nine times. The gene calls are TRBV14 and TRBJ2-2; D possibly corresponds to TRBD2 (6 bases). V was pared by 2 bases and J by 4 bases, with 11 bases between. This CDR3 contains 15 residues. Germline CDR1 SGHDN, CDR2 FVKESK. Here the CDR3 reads CASSQFRETTGELFF. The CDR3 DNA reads TGTGCCAGCAGCCAATTTCGGGAGACCACCGGGGAGCTGTTTTTT.

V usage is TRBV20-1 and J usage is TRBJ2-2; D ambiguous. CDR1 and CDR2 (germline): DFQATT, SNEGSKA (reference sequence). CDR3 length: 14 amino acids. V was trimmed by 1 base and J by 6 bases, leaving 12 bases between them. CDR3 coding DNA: TGCAGTGCTAGAGTCTCAGCTAGACCCGGGGAGCTGTTTTTT. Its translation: CSARVSARPGELFF.

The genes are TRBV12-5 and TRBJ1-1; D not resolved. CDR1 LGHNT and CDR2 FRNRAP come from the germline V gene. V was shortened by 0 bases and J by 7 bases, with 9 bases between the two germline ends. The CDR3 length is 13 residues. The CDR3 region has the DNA TGTGCTAGTGGTTTGGTACTCTCGGGTGAAGCTTTCTTT. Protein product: CASGLVLSGEAFF.

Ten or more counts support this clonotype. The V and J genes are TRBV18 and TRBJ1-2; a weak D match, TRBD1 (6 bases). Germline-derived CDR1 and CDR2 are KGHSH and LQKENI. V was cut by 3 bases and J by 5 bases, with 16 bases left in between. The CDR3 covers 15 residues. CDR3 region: CASSPNPTGTYGYTF. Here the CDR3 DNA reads TGTGCCAGCTCACCTAACCCTACAGGGACTTATGGCTACACCTTC.

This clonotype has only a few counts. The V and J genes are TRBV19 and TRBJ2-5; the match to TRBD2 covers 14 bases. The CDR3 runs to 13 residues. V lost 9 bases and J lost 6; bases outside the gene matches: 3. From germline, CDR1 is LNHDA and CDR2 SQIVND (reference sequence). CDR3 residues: CASRLAGGQTQYF. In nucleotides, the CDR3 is TGTGCCAGCCGACTAGCGGGAGGGCAGACCCAGTACTTC.

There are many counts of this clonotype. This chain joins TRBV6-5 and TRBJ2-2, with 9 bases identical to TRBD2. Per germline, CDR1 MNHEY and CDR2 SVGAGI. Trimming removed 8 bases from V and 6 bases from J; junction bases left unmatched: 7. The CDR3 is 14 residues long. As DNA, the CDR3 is TGTGCCAGCCTTCAGGCTAGCGGGGCCGGGGAGCTGTTTTTT. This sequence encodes CASLQASGAGELFF.

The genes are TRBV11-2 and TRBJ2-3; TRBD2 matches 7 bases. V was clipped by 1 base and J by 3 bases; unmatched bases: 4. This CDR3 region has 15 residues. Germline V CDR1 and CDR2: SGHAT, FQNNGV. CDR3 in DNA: TGTGCCAGCAGCTTAGCTAGCGGTTGGACAGATACGCAGTATTTT. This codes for CASSLASGWTDTQYF.

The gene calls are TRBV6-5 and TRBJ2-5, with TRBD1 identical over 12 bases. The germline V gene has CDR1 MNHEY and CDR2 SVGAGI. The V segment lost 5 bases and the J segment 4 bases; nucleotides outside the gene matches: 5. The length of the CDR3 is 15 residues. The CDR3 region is CASSRDRGLGETQYF. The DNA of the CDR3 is TGTGCCAGCAGTAGGGACAGGGGGCTGGGAGAGACCCAGTACTTC.

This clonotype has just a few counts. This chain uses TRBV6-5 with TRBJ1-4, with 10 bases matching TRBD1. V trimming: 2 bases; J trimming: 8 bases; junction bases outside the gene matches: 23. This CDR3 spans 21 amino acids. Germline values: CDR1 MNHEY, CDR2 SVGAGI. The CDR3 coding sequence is TGTGCCAGCAGTTACACCGTAATCCGCGGGACAGGGGCTCGAAACAGCGAAAAACTGTTTTTT. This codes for CASSYTVIRGTGARNSEKLFF.

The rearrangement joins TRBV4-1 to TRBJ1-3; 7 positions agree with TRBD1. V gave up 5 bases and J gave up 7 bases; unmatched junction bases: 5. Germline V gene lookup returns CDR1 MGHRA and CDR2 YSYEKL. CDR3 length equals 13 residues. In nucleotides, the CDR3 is TGCGCCAGCAGCTTTGACAGGGTTAACACCATATATTTT. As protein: CASSFDRVNTIYF.

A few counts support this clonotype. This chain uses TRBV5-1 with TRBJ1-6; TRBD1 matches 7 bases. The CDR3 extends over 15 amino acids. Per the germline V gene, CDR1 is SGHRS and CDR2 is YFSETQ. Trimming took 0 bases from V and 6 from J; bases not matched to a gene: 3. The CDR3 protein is CASSLASGGNSPLHF. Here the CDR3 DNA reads TGCGCCAGCAGCTTGGCGTCAGGGGGTAATTCACCCCTCCACTTT. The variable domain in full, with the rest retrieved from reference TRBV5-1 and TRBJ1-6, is KAGVTQTPRYLIKTRGQQVTLSCSPISGHRSVSWYQQTPGQGLQFLFEYFSETQRNKGNFPGRFSGRQFSNSRSEMNVSTLELGDSALYLCASSLASGGNSPLHFGNGTRLTVT.

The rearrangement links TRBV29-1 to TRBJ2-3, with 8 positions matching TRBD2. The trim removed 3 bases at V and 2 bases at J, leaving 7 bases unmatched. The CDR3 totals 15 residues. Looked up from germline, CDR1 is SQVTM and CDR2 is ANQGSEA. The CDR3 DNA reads TGCAGCGTTGATGGGGTAGCGGGGCACACAGATACGCAGTATTTT. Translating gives CSVDGVAGHTDTQYF.

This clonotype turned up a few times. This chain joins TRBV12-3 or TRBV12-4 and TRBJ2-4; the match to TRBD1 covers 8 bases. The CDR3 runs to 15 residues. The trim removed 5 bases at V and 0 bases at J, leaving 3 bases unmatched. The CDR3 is CASSPDRGAKNIQYF. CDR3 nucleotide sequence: TGTGCCAGCAGTCCCGACAGGGGAGCCAAAAACATTCAGTACTTC.

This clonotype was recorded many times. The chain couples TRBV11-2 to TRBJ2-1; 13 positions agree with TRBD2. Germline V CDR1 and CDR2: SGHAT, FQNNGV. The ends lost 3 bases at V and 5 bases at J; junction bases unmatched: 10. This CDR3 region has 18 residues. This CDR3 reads CASSFSLPGLAGNNEQFF. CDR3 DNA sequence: TGTGCCAGCAGCTTCTCTCTGCCGGGACTAGCGGGAAACAATGAGCAGTTCTTC.

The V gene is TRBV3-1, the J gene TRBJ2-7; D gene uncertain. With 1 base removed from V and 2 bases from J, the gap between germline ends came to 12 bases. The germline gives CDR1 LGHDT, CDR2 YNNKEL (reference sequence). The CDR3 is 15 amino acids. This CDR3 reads CASSQVGVRPYEQYF. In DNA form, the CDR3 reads TGTGCCAGCAGCCAAGTTGGGGTAAGACCCTACGAGCAGTACTTC.

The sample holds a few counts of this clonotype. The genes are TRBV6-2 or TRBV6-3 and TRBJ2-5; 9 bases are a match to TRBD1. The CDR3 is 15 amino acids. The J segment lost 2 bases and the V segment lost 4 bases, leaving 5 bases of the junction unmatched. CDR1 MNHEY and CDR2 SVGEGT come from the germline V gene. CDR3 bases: TGTGCCAGCAGTTCCGGGACAGGGCCTCAAGAGACCCAGTACTTC. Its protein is CASSSGTGPQETQYF.

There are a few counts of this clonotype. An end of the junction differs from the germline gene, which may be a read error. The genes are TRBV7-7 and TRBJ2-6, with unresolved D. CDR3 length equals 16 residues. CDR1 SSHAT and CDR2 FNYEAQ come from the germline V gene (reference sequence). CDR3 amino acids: CASSLGPQSGANVLTF. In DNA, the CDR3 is TGTGCTAGCAGCTTAGGACCCCAGTCTGGGGCCAACGTCCTGACTTTC.

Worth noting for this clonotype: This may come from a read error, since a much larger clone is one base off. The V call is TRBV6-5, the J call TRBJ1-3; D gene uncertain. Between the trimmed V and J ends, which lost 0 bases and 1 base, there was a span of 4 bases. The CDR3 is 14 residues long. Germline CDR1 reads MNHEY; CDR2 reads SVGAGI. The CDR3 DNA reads TGTGCCAGCAGTTACTCCGAGTCTGGAAACACCATATATTTT. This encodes CASSYSESGNTIYF.

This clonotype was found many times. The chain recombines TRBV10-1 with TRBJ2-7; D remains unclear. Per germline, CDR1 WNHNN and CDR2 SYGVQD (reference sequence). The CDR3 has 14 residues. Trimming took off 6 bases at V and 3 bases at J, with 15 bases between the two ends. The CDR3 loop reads CASSPGALGYEQYF. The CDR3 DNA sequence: TGCGCCAGCAGCCCAGGCGCCCTTGGCTACGAGCAGTACTTC.